The 25 T cell receptor beta chains below all came from one sample that was sequenced in a study of shared clonotypes between healthy human individuals. Measured with immunoSEQ multiplex PCR; TCRdb has only the in-frame clones, and not every one. The data hold hundreds of thousands of clones, with approximately 90% observed a single time. CD45RO-negative, CCR7-selected cells formed the naive CD8 fraction, which excluded terminally differentiated effector memory CD45RA+ cells. Sequenced material: naive CD8+ T cells sorted from blood. The receptors originated from a man aged 25 to 45 in good health.

This clone has only one observation. This sample includes further DNA sequences coding for the same CDR3. The chain is built from TRBV4-1 and TRBJ2-5, with D hard to call. Germline CDR1 and CDR2: MGHRA and YSYEKL. The CDR3 length is 15 residues. The V gene lost 1 base and the J gene lost 4 bases, with 13 bases spanning the gap. CDR3 region: CASSQVAVSTETQYF. CDR3 coding DNA: TGCGCCAGCAGCCAAGTTGCTGTCTCCACAGAGACCCAGTACTTC.

The V call is TRBV5-1, the J call TRBJ2-7; TRBD2 might be the D (5 bases). The CDR3 covers 14 residues. Trimming removed 0 bases from V and 3 bases from J, with 10 bases in between. CDR1 and CDR2 (germline): SGHRS, YFSETQ. CDR3 sequence (DNA): TGCGCCAGCAGCTTGGACAGCGGCATCTACGAGCAGTACTTC. This gives the protein CASSLDSGIYEQYF.

The chain links TRBV7-3 to TRBJ2-2; D may be TRBD1 or TRBD2 (5 bases each). Germline V gives CDR1 SGHTA, CDR2 FQGTGA. The CDR3 runs to 16 residues. The V gene lost 5 bases and the J gene lost 3 bases, with 16 bases spanning the gap. CDR3 residues: CASSPMRAGYTGELFF. The CDR3 DNA sequence: TGTGCCAGCAGCCCTATGAGGGCAGGGTACACCGGGGAGCTGTTTTTT.

In DNA, the CDR3 is TGCGCCAGCAGCCCCGGACAGCGGGAGGCAGTTAGCACAGATACGCAGTATTTT. This sequence encodes CASSPGQREAVSTDTQYF. The rearrangement uses TRBV5-1 and TRBJ2-3, with 9 bases lining up with TRBD2. The V gene's germline CDR1 is SGHRS and CDR2 YFSETQ. The CDR3 consists of 18 residues. J was trimmed by 0 bases and V by 4 bases; bases with no gene match: 12. Complete variable domain (other parts from reference TRBV5-1 and TRBJ2-3): KAGVTQTPRYLIKTRGQQVTLSCSPISGHRSVSWYQQTPGQGLQFLFEYFSETQRNKGNFPGRFSGRQFSNSRSEMNVSTLELGDSALYLCASSPGQREAVSTDTQYFGPGTRLTVL.

The rearrangement uses TRBV12-5 and TRBJ2-5; 7 positions match TRBD1. Germline V gene data show CDR1 as LGHNT and CDR2 as FRNRAP. The CDR3 sequence is 14 residues long. The V and J ends lost 6 bases and 1 base, in that order; junction bases with no gene match: 5. The DNA for the CDR3 is TGTGCTAGTGGCCTGTGGGACAGCCAAGAGACCCAGTACTTC. Its translation is CASGLWDSQETQYF. The entire variable domain, with the rest obtained from reference TRBV12-5 and TRBJ2-5, is as follows: DARVTQTPRHKVTEMGQEVTMRCQPILGHNTVFWYRQTMMQGLELLAYFRNRAPLDDSGMPKDRFSAEMPDATLATLKIQPSEPRDSAVYFCASGLWDSQETQYFGPGTRLLVL.

The rearrangement uses TRBV7-9 and TRBJ2-2; TRBD2 is a possible D gene (5 bases). V lost 5 bases and J lost 13, with 11 bases in between. Germline V lookup: CDR1 SEHNR, CDR2 FQNEAQ (reference sequence). This CDR3 spans 11 amino acids. As DNA, the CDR3 is TGTGCCAGCAGCCGATCCCGGGGGCTGTTTTTT. This translates into CASSRSRGLFF.

This clone has just one count. The rearrangement joins TRBV6-5 to TRBJ1-2; D not resolved. Trimming removed 7 bases at V and 2 bases at J, with 11 bases between. CDR3 size: 13 residues. Germline CDR1 reads MNHEY; CDR2 reads SVGAGI. The CDR3 coding sequence is TGTGCCAGCACCCCGAACGGGAACTATGGCTACACCTTC. Translated: CASTPNGNYGYTF.

The chain uses TRBV27 and TRBJ2-7, with TRBD2 as a possible D gene (5 bases). This CDR3 has 14 amino acids. The V gene's germline CDR1 is MNHEY and CDR2 SMNVEV (reference sequence). The ends were cut back, 5 bases at V and 0 bases at J, with 11 bases in the middle. CDR3 region: CASSSWESSYEQYF. Written as DNA, the CDR3 is TGTGCCAGCAGTAGTTGGGAGAGCTCCTACGAGCAGTACTTC.

The chain links TRBV10-2 to TRBJ1-2; D is ambiguous. V lost 3 bases, J lost 8 bases, and 10 bases lay in between. Germline lookup yields CDR1 WSHSY and CDR2 SAAADI. There are 12 residues in the CDR3. In nucleotides, the CDR3 is TGCGCCAGCAGTGAAAGAGAGTGGGGCTACACCTTC. It yields the protein CASSEREWGYTF.

The CDR3 DNA sequence: TGTGCCAGTAGTATATTCGCTGGCCCCTACGAGCAGTACTTC. It is translated as CASSIFAGPYEQYF. The chain uses TRBV19 and TRBJ2-7; D call uncertain. CDR1 LNHDA and CDR2 SQIVND come from the germline V gene (reference sequence). This CDR3 has 14 residues. Trimming took 2 bases from V and 2 from J, leaving 10 bases between them.

The chain employs TRBV19 and TRBJ2-2; tentatively, D is TRBD1 (5 bases). The CDR3 covers 15 residues. With 6 bases removed from V and 4 bases from J, the gap between germline ends came to 15 bases. Germline CDR1 is LNHDA and CDR2 is SQIVND (reference sequence). The CDR3 bases are TGTGCCAGTAGCCCCGGTGGGGCTCTCACCGGGGAGCTGTTTTTT. This codes for CASSPGGALTGELFF.

The chain recombines TRBV19 with TRBJ2-7; D unresolved. The CDR3 has 11 amino acids. Trimming shortened V by 8 bases and J by 0 bases, and 5 bases separated the two germline ends. Germline CDR1 and CDR2: LNHDA and SQIVND (reference sequence). Here the CDR3 DNA reads TGTGCCAGTGCCAGCTCCTACGAGCAGTACTTC. It translates to CASASSYEQYF.

The V call is TRBV5-4, the J call TRBJ2-1; D may be TRBD2 (6 bases). CDR1 is SGHNT and CDR2 is YYREEE in the germline V gene (reference sequence). Trimming stripped 3 bases from V and 0 bases from J, with 16 bases between. This CDR3 is built from 17 residues. CDR3 sequence: CASSSWGTFSSYNEQFF. CDR3 bases: TGTGCCAGCAGCTCCTGGGGGACTTTTAGCTCCTACAATGAGCAGTTCTTC. Looking up the rest from reference TRBV5-4 and TRBJ2-1 gives the full variable domain: ETGVTQSPTHLIKTRGQQVTLRCSSQSGHNTVSWYQQALGQGPQFIFQYYREEENGRGNFPPRFSGLQFPNYSSELNVNALELDDSALYLCASSSWGTFSSYNEQFFGPGTRLTVL.

The chain recombines TRBV28 with TRBJ2-7, with D unclear. CDR3 length: 14 residues. V was shortened by 2 bases and J by 3 bases, with 11 bases between the two germline ends. Germline lookup yields CDR1 MDHEN and CDR2 SYDVKM. The chain's CDR3 is CASSLTLTLYEQYF. The DNA for the CDR3 is TGTGCCAGCAGTTTAACACTCACTCTCTACGAGCAGTACTTC.

This chain uses TRBV27 with TRBJ1-1, with D possibly matching TRBD1 (6 bases). Trimming shortened V by 5 bases and J by 1 base, and 8 bases separated the two germline ends. This CDR3 has 13 residues. Germline loops: CDR1 MNHEY, CDR2 SMNVEV (reference sequence). The CDR3 loop is CASSKQGNTEAFF. The CDR3 nucleotides read TGTGCCAGCAGTAAACAGGGGAACACTGAAGCTTTCTTT.

This chain joins TRBV7-9 and TRBJ2-3, with TRBD2 matching 12 bases. CDR1 SEHNR and CDR2 FQNEAQ come from the germline V gene (reference sequence). This CDR3 spans 18 amino acids. Trimming removed 1 base from V and 1 base from J; junction bases left unmatched: 6. In DNA form, the CDR3 reads TGTGCCAGCAGCTTAGTCCGAGGGACTAGCGGGCGCACAGATACGCAGTATTTT. It specifies CASSLVRGTSGRTDTQYF.

This sequence joins TRBV5-4 and TRBJ2-5; 13 nucleotides line up with TRBD2. The V segment lost 4 bases and the J segment 3 bases; nucleotides outside the gene matches: 6. This CDR3 has 16 amino acids. CDR1 SGHNT and CDR2 YYREEE come from the germline V gene (reference sequence). The CDR3 bases are TGTGCCAGCAGCACCACTAGCGGGAGGGCGGAAGAGACCCAGTACTTC. It yields the protein CASSTTSGRAEETQYF.

The gene calls are TRBV2 and TRBJ2-5; D not resolved. The V and J ends lost 6 bases and 0 bases respectively, with 8 bases between them. The CDR3 is made up of 13 amino acids. Germline CDR1 SNHLY, CDR2 FYNNEI. The CDR3 protein is CASRSANQETQYF. DNA of the CDR3: TGTGCCAGCAGAAGCGCGAACCAAGAGACCCAGTACTTC.

The chain carries TRBV7-2 and TRBJ2-1, with TRBD2 matching over 11 bases. This CDR3 has 14 amino acids. The germline gives CDR1 SGHTA, CDR2 FQGNSA. The V segment lost 11 bases and the J segment 6 bases; nucleotides outside the gene matches: 9. DNA for the CDR3: TGTGCCCCGACGGGACTAGCGGCCCTCAATGAGCAGTTCTTC. Protein product: CAPTGLAALNEQFF. The full variable domain, completed using reference TRBV7-2 and TRBJ2-1, is GAGVSQSPSNKVTEKGKDVELRCDPISGHTALYWYRQSLGQGLEFLIYFQGNSAPDKSGLPSDRFSAERTGGSVSTLTIQRTQQEDSAVYLCAPTGLAALNEQFFGPGTRLTVL.

The rearrangement links TRBV9 to TRBJ2-3; D perhaps matches TRBD1 (5 bases). This CDR3 contains 15 residues. V shed 1 base and J shed 4 bases, with 13 bases lying between them. Germline V gives CDR1 SGDLS, CDR2 YYNGEE. CDR3 sequence: CASSVNGALADTQYF. In DNA form, the CDR3 reads TGTGCCAGCAGCGTAAATGGGGCTTTAGCAGATACGCAGTATTTT.

This rearrangement joins TRBV14 to TRBJ2-1; weak D call: TRBD2 (6 bases). Germline V CDR1 and CDR2: SGHDN, FVKESK. Between the trimmed V and J ends, which lost 1 base and 4 bases, there was a span of 11 bases. This CDR3 has 15 amino acids. The DNA for the CDR3 is TGTGCCAGCAGCCAAGCACTAGCAGCTTACAATGAGCAGTTCTTC. The encoded protein is CASSQALAAYNEQFF.

CDR3 sequence (DNA): TGTGCCAGTAGTAACGGGCCGAACACAGATACGCAGTATTTT. Translating gives CASSNGPNTDTQYF. The gene calls are TRBV19 and TRBJ2-3; no definite D call. CDR3 length: 14 residues. CDR1 LNHDA and CDR2 SQIVND come from the germline V gene (reference sequence). The ends were cut back, 4 bases at V and 2 bases at J, with 10 bases in the middle.

This clone has only a few counts. The chain employs TRBV9 and TRBJ2-3; D gene uncertain. Per the germline V gene, CDR1 is SGDLS and CDR2 is YYNGEE. V was trimmed by 0 bases and J by 4 bases, leaving 6 bases between them. The CDR3 consists of 13 residues. The CDR3 loop is CASSVGGPDTQYF. The CDR3 DNA follows: TGTGCCAGCAGCGTAGGTGGGCCAGATACGCAGTATTTT.

The DNA for the CDR3 is TGTGCCAGCAGTCCAGGACTACCCAATGAGCAGTTCTTC. This gives the protein CASSPGLPNEQFF. The rearrangement uses TRBV6-1 and TRBJ2-1, with D possibly TRBD2 on 6 matching bases. There are 13 residues in the CDR3. Germline V gene lookup returns CDR1 MNHNS and CDR2 SASEGT. With 5 bases removed from V and 6 bases from J, the gap between germline ends came to 11 bases.

This clone was detected only once. CDR3 sequence reads: CASSRTVAGEGGTGELFF. Here the CDR3 DNA reads TGCGCCAGCAGCAGGACTGTAGCGGGAGAAGGAGGGACCGGGGAGCTGTTTTTT. This sequence joins TRBV4-1 and TRBJ2-2; 9 bases are shared with TRBD2. Germline V CDR1 and CDR2: MGHRA, YSYEKL. Losses at the gene ends were 5 bases for V and 5 bases for J; bases not matched to a gene: 15. There are 18 residues in the CDR3.